This passage covers 15 T cell receptor beta chains from one sample sequenced in a study of shared clonotypes between healthy human individuals. The naive CD8 population came from CD45RO-negative cells selected for CCR7, without terminally differentiated effector memory CD45RA+ cells. TCRdb keeps only in-frame clones here, not all; method: immunoSEQ multiplex PCR. This sample has about 1,800,000 clones, with about 95% found just once. Sequences were obtained from naive CD8+ T cells sorted from blood. The receptors were sampled from a young man in good health.

The J gene is TRBJ1-1, the V gene TRBV7-9, with 7 bases fitting TRBD1. The germline CDR1 and CDR2 sequences are SEHNR and FQNEAQ (reference sequence). This CDR3 is built from 14 residues. Trimming removed 1 base from V and 13 bases from J; junction bases left unmatched: 12. The DNA of the CDR3 is TGTGCCAGCAGCTTAGGGGACAGTCAGGGGGAGAATTTCTTT. It specifies CASSLGDSQGENFF.

This chain uses TRBV4-2 with TRBJ2-7; 10 bases agree with TRBD1. The ends lost 0 bases at V and 6 bases at J; junction bases unmatched: 8. The CDR3 is made up of 16 amino acids. Germline CDR1 LGHNA, CDR2 YNFKEQ. CDR3 in amino acids: CASSQDRWGTGAEQYF. In nucleotides, the CDR3 is TGTGCCAGCAGCCAAGATAGATGGGGGACAGGGGCCGAGCAGTACTTC.

This sequence joins TRBV10-1 and TRBJ2-7, with D possibly being TRBD1 or TRBD2 (5 bases each). The CDR3 has 15 residues. V lost 3 bases, J lost 4 bases, and 16 bases lay in between. CDR1 and CDR2 (germline): WNHNN, SYGVQD (reference sequence). The CDR3 sequence: CASSDGLGGIYEQYF. The CDR3 DNA reads as TGCGCCAGCAGTGATGGACTTGGGGGAATATACGAGCAGTACTTC.

The chain employs TRBV7-8 and TRBJ2-1; maybe TRBD1 (6 bases). V shed 5 bases and J shed 6 bases, with 8 bases lying between them. This CDR3 contains 12 residues. Germline loops: CDR1 SGHVS, CDR2 FQNEAQ. In nucleotides, the CDR3 is TGTGCCAGCAGCAACAGGGTCAATGAGCAGTTCTTC. Protein sequence: CASSNRVNEQFF.

As concerns this clone: This sample also contains other DNA sequences that code for the same CDR3. The rearrangement uses TRBV28 and TRBJ2-7; TRBD1 aligns across 8 bases. V dropped 3 bases and J dropped 4; count of bases not matched to a gene: 5. Germline lookup yields CDR1 MDHEN and CDR2 SYDVKM. CDR3 length equals 14 residues. The chain's CDR3 is CASSFRTGLYEQYF. CDR3 sequence (DNA): TGTGCCAGCAGTTTCCGGACAGGGTTATACGAGCAGTACTTC.

As for this clone: The same CDR3 also results from other DNA sequences found in this sample. The chain employs TRBV5-6 and TRBJ2-7, with a tentative D call TRBD1 (6 bases). Germline assignment: CDR1 SGHDT and CDR2 YYEEEE. The CDR3 runs to 13 residues. Trimming removed 4 bases from V and 2 bases from J, with 10 bases in between. The CDR3 DNA reads as TGTGCCAGCAGCCAGGACAGCCCCTACGAGCAGTACTTC. As protein: CASSQDSPYEQYF.

The V and J genes are TRBV28 and TRBJ1-6; D not certain. V was clipped by 5 bases and J by 9 bases, with 20 bases between them. CDR1 is MDHEN and CDR2 is SYDVKM in the germline V gene. The CDR3 contains 16 residues. The CDR3 region is CASSPPQSGPSSPLHF. CDR3 DNA sequence: TGTGCCAGCAGTCCACCCCAAAGCGGGCCGAGTTCACCCCTCCACTTT.

The chain carries TRBV30 and TRBJ1-1; no clear D gene. Trimming took off 5 bases at V and 0 bases at J, with 7 bases between the two ends. The length of the CDR3 is 12 residues. The germline gives CDR1 GTSNPN, CDR2 SVGIG (reference sequence). CDR3 nucleotides: TGTGCCTGGGGATTTCTGAACACTGAAGCTTTCTTT. The encoded protein is CAWGFLNTEAFF.

The V call is TRBV27, the J call TRBJ1-5; TRBD1 agrees at 11 bases. Looked up from germline, CDR1 is MNHEY and CDR2 is SMNVEV (reference sequence). The ends lost 4 bases at V and 6 bases at J; junction bases unmatched: 11. The CDR3 has 17 residues. CDR3 sequence (DNA): TGTGCCAGCAGTTCCACTTGGGACAGGGGGGGAAGTCAGCCCCAGCATTTT. Its protein product is CASSSTWDRGGSQPQHF.

The V call is TRBV13, the J call TRBJ2-7; 10 bases line up with TRBD1. CDR1 is PRHDT and CDR2 is FYEKMQ in the germline V gene (reference sequence). The CDR3 runs 15 residues. V dropped 3 bases and J dropped 3; count of bases not matched to a gene: 5. CDR3 sequence: CASSFLGTGVYEQYF. CDR3 in DNA: TGTGCCAGCAGCTTTCTGGGGACAGGGGTCTACGAGCAGTACTTC.

This clone was detected once. The rearrangement uses TRBV27 and TRBJ2-3; 12 positions match TRBD2. Losses at the gene ends were 6 bases for V and 1 base for J; bases not matched to a gene: 5. The germline V gene encodes CDR1 MNHEY and CDR2 SMNVEV (reference sequence). CDR3 length equals 16 residues. This CDR3 is CASRISSGGGTDTQYF. The CDR3 bases are TGTGCCAGCAGAATTTCTAGCGGGGGGGGCACAGATACGCAGTATTTT.

The V gene is TRBV29-1, the J gene TRBJ2-7; TRBD1 aligns across 7 bases. Germline-derived CDR1 and CDR2 are SQVTM and ANQGSEA. V trimming: 5 bases; J trimming: 5 bases; junction bases outside the gene matches: 0. The CDR3 runs to 10 residues. This chain's CDR3 is CSVTGDEQYF. The CDR3 DNA sequence: TGCAGCGTTACAGGGGACGAGCAGTACTTC.

Concerning this clone itself: The sample contains more than one DNA sequence encoding this CDR3. The J gene is TRBJ1-1, the V gene TRBV6-5; a possible D gene is TRBD1 (6 bases). The CDR3 covers 14 residues. CDR1 is MNHEY and CDR2 is SVGAGI in the germline V gene. Trimming left V 2 bases short and J 1 base short, with 8 bases between. This CDR3 reads CASSYPGQNTEAFF. CDR3 nucleotides: TGTGCCAGCAGTTACCCGGGACAGAACACTGAAGCTTTCTTT.

The rearrangement joins TRBV4-1 to TRBJ2-7, with unresolved D. The CDR3 has 15 amino acids. Germline V gene lookup returns CDR1 MGHRA and CDR2 YSYEKL. V was shortened by 2 bases and J by 2 bases, with 13 bases between the two germline ends. CDR3 sequence reads: CASSQRQDGTYEQYF. As DNA, the CDR3 is TGCGCCAGCAGCCAACGTCAAGACGGAACCTACGAGCAGTACTTC.

This clone was recorded only once. The chain is built from TRBV28 and TRBJ1-1, with no clear D. The CDR3 is 13 amino acids. Germline V gives CDR1 MDHEN, CDR2 SYDVKM. V dropped 6 bases and J dropped 7 bases, with 15 bases sitting between them. The CDR3 sequence: CASRLTGGFEAFF. In DNA form, the CDR3 reads TGTGCCAGCAGACTCACGGGCGGATTTGAAGCTTTCTTT.